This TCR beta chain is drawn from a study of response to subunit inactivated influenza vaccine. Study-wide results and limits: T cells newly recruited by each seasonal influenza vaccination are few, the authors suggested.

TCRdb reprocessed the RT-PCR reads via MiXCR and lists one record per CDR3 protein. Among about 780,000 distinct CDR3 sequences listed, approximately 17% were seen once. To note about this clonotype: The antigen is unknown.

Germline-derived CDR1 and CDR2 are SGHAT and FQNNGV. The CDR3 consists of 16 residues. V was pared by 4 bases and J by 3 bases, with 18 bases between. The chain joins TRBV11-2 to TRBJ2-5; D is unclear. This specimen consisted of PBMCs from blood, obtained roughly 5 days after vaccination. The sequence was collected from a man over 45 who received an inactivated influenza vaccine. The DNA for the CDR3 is TGTGCCAGCAGCTCGGTCCGGCGGACGCTAAAAGAGACCCAGTACTTC. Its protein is CASSSVRRTLKETQYF.